What follows are 16 T cell receptor beta chains derived from one specimen sequenced in a study of Tregs in tolerant kidney transplant recipients (dated by TCRdb to about 2019). Their antigens are not known. Receptor libraries were prepared by the immunoSEQ multiplex PCR assay. In TCRdb, the immuneACCESS table is reduced to in-frame sequences with V and J assigned. These tables do not hold every clone; where another copy was compared, an unresolved V gene accounts for under half, and the others remain unexplained. In this sample the table shows 25,000 to 35,000 clones, 82% of which occur a single time. The ten largest clones capture around 2.4% of the sample. Source material: Tregs from blood cultured with allogeneic cells. The receptors shown here come from a human donor in good health.

This chain uses TRBV19 with TRBJ1-2, with 10 bases that match TRBD1. This CDR3 has 15 amino acids. Per the germline V gene, CDR1 is LNHDA and CDR2 is SQIVND (reference sequence). Trimming cost V 6 bases and J 5 bases; bases outside gene matches: 9. The CDR3 here is CASRFGTGVPYGYTF. CDR3 bases: TGTGCCAGTAGGTTCGGGACAGGGGTTCCATATGGCTACACCTTC.

The chain combines TRBV7-9 with TRBJ2-7, with D possibly TRBD1 on 6 matching bases. Germline V gene lookup returns CDR1 SEHNR and CDR2 FQNEAQ (reference sequence). This CDR3 is built from 14 residues. V was clipped by 3 bases and J by 2 bases, with 11 bases between them. The CDR3 sequence: CASSFGGAAYEQYF. CDR3 in DNA: TGTGCCAGCAGCTTTGGGGGCGCGGCCTACGAGCAGTACTTC. The complete variable domain, with remaining parts taken from reference TRBV7-9 and TRBJ2-7, reads DTGVSQNPRHKITKRGQNVTFRCDPISEHNRLYWYRQTLGQGPEFLTYFQNEAQLEKSRLLSDRFSAERPKGSFSTLEIQRTEQGDSAMYLCASSFGGAAYEQYFGPGTRLTVT.

The chain carries TRBV18 and TRBJ2-3; possibly TRBD2 for D (6 bases). Germline loops: CDR1 KGHSH, CDR2 LQKENI. This CDR3 contains 14 residues. Trimming cost V 4 bases and J 0 bases, with 8 bases left between them. The CDR3 region is CASSQGTSTDTQYF. The CDR3 nucleotides read TGTGCCAGCTCACAGGGGACTAGCACAGATACGCAGTATTTT.

This clone was found once. This chain joins TRBV9 and TRBJ2-7; tentatively, D is TRBD1 (7 bases). Germline V gene sequence: CDR1 SGDLS, CDR2 YYNGEE. V lost 10 bases and J 3 bases, leaving 17 bases between the germline ends. CDR3 length: 13 residues. CDR3 coding DNA: TGTGCCGGACTGGGGGGACAGAGCTACGAGCAGTACTTC. Translating it yields CAGLGGQSYEQYF. The full variable domain, in which reference TRBV9 and TRBJ2-7 provide the parts outside the CDR3, is DSGVTQTPKHLITATGQRVTLRCSPRSGDLSVYWYQQSLDQGLQFLIQYYNGEERAKGNILERFSAQQFPDLHSELNLSSLELGDSALYFCAGLGGQSYEQYFGPGTRLTVT.

This clone is medium-sized in the sample. The chain joins TRBV2 to TRBJ1-1; 8 bases are a match to TRBD1. The CDR3 consists of 14 residues. J lost 0 bases, V lost 4 bases, and 1 base had no gene match. CDR1 SNHLY and CDR2 FYNNEI come from the germline V gene. CDR3 amino acids: CASSGTGLNTEAFF. As DNA, the CDR3 is TGTGCCAGCAGTGGGACAGGGTTGAACACTGAAGCTTTCTTT.

The chain carries TRBV7-3 and TRBJ2-3, with no clear D. The V end was cut by 2 bases, the J end by 0 bases, with 3 bases between. The CDR3 is 13 residues long. Germline CDR1 and CDR2: SGHTA and FQGTGA. The CDR3 loop is CASSLFSTDTQYF. The CDR3, as DNA: TGTGCCAGCAGCTTATTTAGCACAGATACGCAGTATTTT.

The genes are TRBV19 and TRBJ1-1, with 9 bases that match TRBD1. CDR1 is LNHDA and CDR2 is SQIVND in the germline V gene (reference sequence). This CDR3 has 16 amino acids. V shed 4 bases, J shed 8 bases, and the junction held 14 bases outside the gene matches. The DNA for the CDR3 is TGTGCCAGTAGTAAAGTTTTTGGGGACAGGGTGGGGGAAGCTTTCTTT. It yields the protein CASSKVFGDRVGEAFF.

V and J are TRBV4-2 and TRBJ2-1; 10 bases line up with TRBD2. V lost 0 bases and J lost 13; bases outside the gene matches: 21. Germline V gene lookup returns CDR1 LGHNA and CDR2 YNFKEQ. The CDR3 contains 19 residues. CDR3 coding DNA: TGTGCCAGCAGCCAAGAGTCTCCTCATCGGGCTAGCGGGAGATGGATACAGTTCTTC. Translating gives CASSQESPHRASGRWIQFF.

In its sample, this clone was seen a few times. The CDR3 reads CASSLAGMNEQYF. The CDR3 coding sequence is TGTGCCAGCAGCTTGGCAGGGATGAACGAGCAGTACTTC. The J gene is TRBJ2-7, the V gene TRBV7-9, with D possibly matching TRBD1 (5 bases). Per the germline V gene, CDR1 is SEHNR and CDR2 is FQNEAQ (reference sequence). Trimming stripped 3 bases from V and 5 bases from J, with 11 bases between. The CDR3 contains 13 residues. Based on the CDR3 plus reference TRBV7-9 and TRBJ2-7, the full variable domain is DTGVSQNPRHKITKRGQNVTFRCDPISEHNRLYWYRQTLGQGPEFLTYFQNEAQLEKSRLLSDRFSAERPKGSFSTLEIQRTEQGDSAMYLCASSLAGMNEQYFGPGTRLTVT.

The chain uses TRBV7-8 and TRBJ1-2; 7 nucleotides match TRBD1. V shed 1 base and J 7 bases; nucleotides not matched to a gene: 3. Germline CDR1 and CDR2: SGHVS and FQNEAQ. The CDR3 is made up of 13 amino acids. For the CDR3, the DNA is TGTGCCAGCAGCTTAGACCGGGACAGTGGCTACACCTTC. Its protein product is CASSLDRDSGYTF.

The chain links TRBV15 to TRBJ1-1; D might be TRBD1 (6 bases). The CDR3 length is 13 residues. Germline values: CDR1 LNHNV, CDR2 YYDKDF (reference sequence). With 0 bases removed from V and 4 bases from J, the gap between germline ends came to 6 bases. This chain's CDR3 is CATSRDRGTEAFF. The CDR3, as DNA: TGTGCCACCAGCAGAGACAGGGGCACTGAAGCTTTCTTT. The complete variable domain, with remaining parts taken from reference TRBV15 and TRBJ1-1, reads DAMVIQNPRYQVTQFGKPVTLSCSQTLNHNVMYWYQQKSSQAPKLLFHYYDKDFNNEADTPDNFQSRRPNTSFCFLDIRSPGLGDTAMYLCATSRDRGTEAFFGQGTRLTVV.

In DNA form, the CDR3 reads TGCGCCAGCAGCTGGGGGTTGGACTACGAGCAGTACTTC. Amino acids: CASSWGLDYEQYF. The chain recombines TRBV5-1 with TRBJ2-7; D is perhaps TRBD1 or TRBD2 (5 bases each). CDR3 length equals 13 residues. Between the trimmed V and J ends, which lost 3 bases and 3 bases, there was a span of 10 bases. Germline lookup yields CDR1 SGHRS and CDR2 YFSETQ.

The chain employs TRBV29-1 and TRBJ1-1, with D hard to call. Germline V gene lookup returns CDR1 SQVTM and CDR2 ANQGSEA. V was trimmed by 4 bases and J by 1 base, leaving 10 bases between them. The CDR3 is 13 residues long. CDR3 bases: TGCAGCGTTGCGGTAGGATCGAACACTGAAGCTTTCTTT. It is translated as CSVAVGSNTEAFF.

The chain recombines TRBV4-3 with TRBJ1-1, with no clear D. CDR3 length equals 12 residues. Germline V lookup: CDR1 LGHNA, CDR2 YSLEER. The V and J ends lost 1 base and 5 bases respectively, with 5 bases between them. The CDR3 loop reads CASSQGRTEAFF. The CDR3 DNA reads as TGCGCCAGCAGCCAAGGAAGGACTGAAGCTTTCTTT.

This CDR3 reads CASSWALTSTDTQYF. The CDR3 coding sequence is TGTGCCAGCAGCTGGGCCTTGACTAGCACAGATACGCAGTATTTT. The rearrangement links TRBV5-6 to TRBJ2-3; D gene ambiguous. Trimming removed 3 bases from V and 0 bases from J, with 11 bases in between. This CDR3 spans 15 amino acids. Germline V gives CDR1 SGHDT, CDR2 YYEEEE. Using reference TRBV5-6 and TRBJ2-3 for the parts outside the CDR3, the full variable domain is DAGVTQSPTHLIKTRGQQVTLRCSPKSGHDTVSWYQQALGQGPQFIFQYYEEEERQRGNFPDRFSGHQFPNYSSELNVNALLLGDSALYLCASSWALTSTDTQYFGPGTRLTVL.

The chain couples TRBV6-5 to TRBJ1-6; D not certain. Germline assignment: CDR1 MNHEY and CDR2 SVGAGI. The CDR3 has 15 residues. Trimming stripped 7 bases from V and 10 bases from J, with 20 bases between. The CDR3 DNA reads TGTGCCAGCACCTCAGTTCAGGCTGCTGGGTCACCCCTCCACTTT. It translates to CASTSVQAAGSPLHF.